This T cell receptor beta chain was recovered during a study of blood T cell repertoires in COVID-19. Assay: immunoSEQ multiplex PCR; the TCRdb copy retains only in-frame clones and omits some. The repertoire holds 60,000 to 65,000 clones, with about 90% as singletons. The ends were cut back, 3 bases at V and 7 bases at J, with 7 bases in the middle. Germline V lookup: CDR1 MDHEN, CDR2 SYDVKM. This CDR3 has 13 amino acids. Input material: peripheral blood. This TCR was recovered from a human donor with active COVID-19. The donor label of this sample is uncertain. The V and J genes are TRBV28 and TRBJ1-6; D unclear. The CDR3 loop is CASSFPPNSPLHF. The CDR3 nucleotides are TGTGCCAGCAGTTTCCCCCCAAATTCACCCCTCCACTTT.